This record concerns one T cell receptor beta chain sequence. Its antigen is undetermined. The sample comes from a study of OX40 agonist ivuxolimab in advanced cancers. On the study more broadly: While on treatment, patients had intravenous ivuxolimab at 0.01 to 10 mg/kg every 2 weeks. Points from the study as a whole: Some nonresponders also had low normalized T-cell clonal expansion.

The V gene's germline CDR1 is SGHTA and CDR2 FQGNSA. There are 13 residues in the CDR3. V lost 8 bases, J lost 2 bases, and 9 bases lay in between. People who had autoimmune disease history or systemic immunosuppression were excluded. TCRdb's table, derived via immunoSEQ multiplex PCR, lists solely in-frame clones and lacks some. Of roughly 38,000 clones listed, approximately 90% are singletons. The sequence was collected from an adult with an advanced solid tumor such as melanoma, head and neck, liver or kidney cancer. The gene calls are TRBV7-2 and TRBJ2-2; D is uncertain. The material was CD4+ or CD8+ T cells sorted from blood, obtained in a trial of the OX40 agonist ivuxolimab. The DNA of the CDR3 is TGTGCCAGCCGTTCGGTTAACACCGGGGAGCTGTTTTTT. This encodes CASRSVNTGELFF.